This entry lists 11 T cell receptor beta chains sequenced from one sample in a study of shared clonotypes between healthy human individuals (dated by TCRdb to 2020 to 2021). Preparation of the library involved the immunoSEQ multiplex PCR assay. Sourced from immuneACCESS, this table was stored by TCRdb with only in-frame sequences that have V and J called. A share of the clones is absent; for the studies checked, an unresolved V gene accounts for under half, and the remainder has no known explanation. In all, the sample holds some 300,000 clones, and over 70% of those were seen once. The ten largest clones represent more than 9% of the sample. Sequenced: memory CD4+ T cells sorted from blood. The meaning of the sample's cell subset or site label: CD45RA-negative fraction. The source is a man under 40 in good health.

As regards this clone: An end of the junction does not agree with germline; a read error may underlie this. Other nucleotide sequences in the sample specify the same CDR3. The CDR3 sequence is CASSSYTGELFF. The CDR3 nucleotides read TGTGCCAGCAGTTCCTACACGGGGGAGCTGTTTTTT. V gene TRBV7-2 combines with J gene TRBJ2-2; D unclear. The CDR3 consists of 12 residues. Germline CDR1 is SGHTA and CDR2 is FQGNSA.

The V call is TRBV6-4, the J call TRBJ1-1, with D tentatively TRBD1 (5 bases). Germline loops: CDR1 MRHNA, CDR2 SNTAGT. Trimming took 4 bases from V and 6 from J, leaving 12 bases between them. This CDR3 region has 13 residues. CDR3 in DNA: TGTGCCAGCAGTGCTACAAGGGACTCTGAAGCTTTCTTT. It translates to CASSATRDSEAFF.

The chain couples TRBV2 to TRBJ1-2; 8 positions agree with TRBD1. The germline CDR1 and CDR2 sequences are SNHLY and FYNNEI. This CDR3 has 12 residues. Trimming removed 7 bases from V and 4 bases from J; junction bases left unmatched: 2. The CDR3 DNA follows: TGTGCCAGCACAGACAGGGGCTATGGCTACACCTTC. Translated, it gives CASTDRGYGYTF.

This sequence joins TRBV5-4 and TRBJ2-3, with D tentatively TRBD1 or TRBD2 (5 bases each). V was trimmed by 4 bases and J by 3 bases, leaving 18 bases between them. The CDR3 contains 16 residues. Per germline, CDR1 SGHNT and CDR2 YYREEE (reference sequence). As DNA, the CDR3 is TGTGCCAGCAGCCCCGGGACCAATTCGGCAACAGATACGCAGTATTTT. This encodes CASSPGTNSATDTQYF.

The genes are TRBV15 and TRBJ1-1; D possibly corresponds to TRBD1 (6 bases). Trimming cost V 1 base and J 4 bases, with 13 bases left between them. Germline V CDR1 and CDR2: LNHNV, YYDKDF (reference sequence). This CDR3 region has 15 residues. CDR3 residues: CATSRAATGSTEAFF. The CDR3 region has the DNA TGTGCCACCAGCAGAGCAGCGACAGGTAGCACTGAAGCTTTCTTT.

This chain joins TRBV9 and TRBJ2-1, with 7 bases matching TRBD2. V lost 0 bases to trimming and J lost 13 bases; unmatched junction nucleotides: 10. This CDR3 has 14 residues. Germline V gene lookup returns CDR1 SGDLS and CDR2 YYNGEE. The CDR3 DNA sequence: TGTGCCAGCAGCGTAGAGGGGACTACTACCCGACAGTTCTTC. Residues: CASSVEGTTTRQFF.

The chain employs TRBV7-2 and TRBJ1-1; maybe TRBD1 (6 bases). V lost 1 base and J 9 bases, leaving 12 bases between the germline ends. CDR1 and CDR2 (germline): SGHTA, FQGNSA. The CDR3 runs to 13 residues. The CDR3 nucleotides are TGTGCCAGCAGCTTAGACAGGGTCGGGCAAGCTTTCTTT. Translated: CASSLDRVGQAFF.

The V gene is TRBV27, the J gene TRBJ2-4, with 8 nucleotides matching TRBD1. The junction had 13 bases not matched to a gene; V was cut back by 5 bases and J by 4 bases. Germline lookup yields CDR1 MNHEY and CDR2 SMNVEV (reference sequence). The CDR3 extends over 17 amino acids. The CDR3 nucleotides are TGTGCCAGCAGTCAAGACAGGGGCCCCGGCGGTAAAAACATTCAGTACTTC. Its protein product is CASSQDRGPGGKNIQYF.

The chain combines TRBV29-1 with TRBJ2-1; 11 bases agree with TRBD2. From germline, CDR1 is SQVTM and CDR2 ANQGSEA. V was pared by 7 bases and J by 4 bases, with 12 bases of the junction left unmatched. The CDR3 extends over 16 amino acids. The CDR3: CSGQLAGAVNYNEQFF. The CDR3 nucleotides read TGCAGCGGACAACTAGCGGGAGCCGTGAATTACAATGAGCAGTTCTTC.

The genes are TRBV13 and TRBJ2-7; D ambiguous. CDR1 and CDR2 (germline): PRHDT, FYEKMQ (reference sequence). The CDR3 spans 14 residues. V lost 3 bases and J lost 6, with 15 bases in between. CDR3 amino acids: CASSLYKRSGEQYF. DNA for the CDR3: TGTGCCAGCAGCTTGTATAAGCGTTCGGGCGAGCAGTACTTC.

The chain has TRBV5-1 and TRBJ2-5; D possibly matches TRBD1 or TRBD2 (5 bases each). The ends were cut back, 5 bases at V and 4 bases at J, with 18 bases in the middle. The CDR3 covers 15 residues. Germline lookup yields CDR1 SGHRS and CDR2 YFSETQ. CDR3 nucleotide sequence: TGCGCCAGCAGGAACCCCGGGACCCCGAGAGAGACCCAGTACTTC. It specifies CASRNPGTPRETQYF.